The TCR beta chain under discussion was sequenced for a study of OX40 agonist ivuxolimab in advanced cancers. The repertoire was sequenced with immunoSEQ multiplex PCR; TCRdb's copy has only in-frame clones and lacks some. This sample has 50,000 to 70,000 clones, with around 80% found just once. The CDR3 is 12 amino acids. Germline lookup yields CDR1 GTSNPN and CDR2 SVGIG (reference sequence). The V and J ends lost 1 base and 6 bases respectively, with 7 bases between them. The study sampled blood at baseline, cycle 4 day 1, and cycle 7 day 1. V gene TRBV30 combines with J gene TRBJ2-1; D remains unclear. Here the sequenced sample was CD4+ or CD8+ T cells sorted from blood, taken in a trial of the OX40 agonist ivuxolimab. This clonotype was sampled from an adult with an advanced solid tumor such as melanoma, head and neck, liver or kidney cancer. Written as DNA, the CDR3 is TGTGCCTGGAGTGGGGAAAGCAATGAGCAGTTCTTC. Translation gives CAWSGESNEQFF.